The clone carrying this TCR beta chain was seen only a few times. This CDR3 is 13 amino acids long. Trimming left V 2 bases short and J 6 bases short, with 10 bases between. Per the original data handling: Estimation of nucleated cell counts relied on the amplification of reference gene primers. Clones were sequenced by immunoSEQ multiplex PCR, and TCRdb holds only the in-frame ones, with some missing. Clonal size and the V and J genes are those of that table, whereas D and trimming came from the DNA. In the table there are about 65,000 clones, about nine tenths of which are singletons. This entry is derived from a study of blood T cell repertoires in COVID-19. Study information: Sites across the United States, Italy and Spain contributed samples from acute and convalescent COVID-19. T cells, B-cell-depleted T cells, or PBMCs supplied cDNA or gDNA.

Sequenced material: peripheral blood. The TCR was taken from a man aged 55 to 69 with acute or convalescent COVID-19. The chain links TRBV12-3 or TRBV12-4 to TRBJ1-2; D may be TRBD1 (6 bases). The CDR3 nucleotides read TGTGCCAGCAGTTTACAACAGGGTCATGGCTACACCTTC. Translated: CASSLQQGHGYTF.